This passage covers 25 T cell receptor beta chains from one sample sequenced in a study of blood T cell repertoires in COVID-19. Method: immunoSEQ multiplex PCR; TCRdb's copy keeps in-frame clones and lacks some. The sample has 110,000 to 150,000 clones; approximately 80% are singletons. What was sequenced was peripheral blood. The receptors were sampled from a human donor in a cohort sampled during active COVID-19.

This chain connects TRBV3-1 (or the pseudogene TRBV3-2) to TRBJ2-1, with unresolved D. The CDR3 spans 13 residues. V lost 3 bases and J 5 bases, leaving 8 bases between the germline ends. CDR1 and CDR2 (germline): LGHDT, YNNKEL (reference sequence). CDR3 nucleotide sequence: TGTGCCAGCAGCCAGTGGCAGAACAATGAGCAGTTCTTC. Translating it yields CASSQWQNNEQFF.

This clone was seen a handful of times. This chain links TRBV6-6 with TRBJ1-2; 7 nucleotides match TRBD1. The CDR3 contains 14 residues. The germline CDR1 and CDR2 sequences are MNHNY and SVGAGI (reference sequence). The V segment lost 2 bases and the J segment 10 bases; nucleotides outside the gene matches: 10. CDR3 protein: CASSYQPGQNHYTF. In DNA, the CDR3 is TGTGCCAGCAGTTACCAGCCGGGACAGAACCACTACACCTTC.

Only one count was recorded for this clone. The DNA of the CDR3 is TGCGCCAGCAGCTTGCGGGGGGAGTTGAACACTGAAGCTTTCTTT. Residues: CASSLRGELNTEAFF. J is TRBJ1-1 and V is TRBV5-1; D might be TRBD1 (5 bases). CDR3 size: 15 residues. V was trimmed by 1 base and J by 0 bases, leaving 10 bases between them. CDR1 SGHRS and CDR2 YFSETQ come from the germline V gene. Variable domain in full (rest from reference TRBV5-1 and TRBJ1-1): KAGVTQTPRYLIKTRGQQVTLSCSPISGHRSVSWYQQTPGQGLQFLFEYFSETQRNKGNFPGRFSGRQFSNSRSEMNVSTLELGDSALYLCASSLRGELNTEAFFGQGTRLTVV.

The gene calls are TRBV7-2 and TRBJ2-1; 7 bases are a match to TRBD2. This CDR3 has 15 residues. V was pared by 1 base and J by 3 bases, with 3 bases of the junction left unmatched. The germline CDR1 and CDR2 sequences are SGHTA and FQGNSA. CDR3: CASSLGGRDYNEQFF. In nucleotides, the CDR3 is TGTGCCAGCAGCTTAGGCGGGAGAGACTACAATGAGCAGTTCTTC. Drawing the rest from reference TRBV7-2 and TRBJ2-1, the complete variable domain is GAGVSQSPSNKVTEKGKDVELRCDPISGHTALYWYRQSLGQGLEFLIYFQGNSAPDKSGLPSDRFSAERTGGSVSTLTIQRTQQEDSAVYLCASSLGGRDYNEQFFGPGTRLTVL.

In its sample, this clone was seen once. V is TRBV6-5 and J is TRBJ1-3; D might be TRBD1 (6 bases). The CDR3 consists of 15 residues. The ends were cut back, 8 bases at V and 0 bases at J, with 14 bases in the middle. From germline, CDR1 is MNHEY and CDR2 SVGAGI. The CDR3 spells CASSLGGLSGNTIYF. CDR3 nucleotide sequence: TGTGCCAGCTCCTTGGGGGGGCTCTCTGGAAACACCATATATTTT.

The V call is TRBV19, the J call TRBJ1-5; 7 nucleotides align to TRBD1. The J segment lost 4 bases and the V segment lost 5 bases, leaving 2 bases of the junction unmatched. Per germline, CDR1 LNHDA and CDR2 SQIVND (reference sequence). The CDR3 contains 13 residues. This chain's CDR3 is CASSEQGNQPQHF. The CDR3 DNA is TGTGCCAGTAGTGAACAGGGGAATCAGCCCCAGCATTTT.

The chain has TRBV7-3 and TRBJ2-1; 11 nucleotides align to TRBD2. V lost 5 bases and J lost 9; bases outside the gene matches: 15. The CDR3 totals 17 residues. From germline, CDR1 is SGHTA and CDR2 FQGTGA. The CDR3 nucleotides read TGTGCCAGCAGCGCCGGCCTTAGCGGGAGGGTTGCGGGTGAGCAGTTCTTC. Its translation is CASSAGLSGRVAGEQFF.

The chain couples TRBV2 to TRBJ1-3; TRBD1 might be the D (6 bases). V was shortened by 6 bases and J by 8 bases, with 11 bases between the two germline ends. CDR1 is SNHLY, CDR2 FYNNEI, per germline. The CDR3 has 12 residues. The CDR3 reads CASSGQSYTIYF. DNA for the CDR3: TGTGCCAGCAGCGGACAGTCGTACACCATATATTTT.

J is TRBJ2-7 and V is TRBV5-1, with 7 bases matching TRBD1. V was pared by 0 bases and J by 7 bases, with 4 bases of the junction left unmatched. The length of the CDR3 is 13 residues. The germline V gene has CDR1 SGHRS and CDR2 YFSETQ. CDR3 DNA sequence: TGCGCCAGCAGCTTGGAACAGGGGTTTGAGCAGTACTTC. Translating it yields CASSLEQGFEQYF.

The chain is built from TRBV3-1 (or the pseudogene TRBV3-2) and TRBJ2-7; 10 bases are shared with TRBD1. The length of the CDR3 is 14 residues. Germline lookup yields CDR1 LGHDT and CDR2 YNNKEL (reference sequence). V lost 3 bases and J lost 2; bases outside the gene matches: 1. As DNA, the CDR3 is TGTGCCAGCAGCCAGGACAGGGGGACCTACGAGCAGTACTTC. As protein: CASSQDRGTYEQYF.

The chain couples TRBV10-3 to TRBJ1-1; tentative D call: TRBD1 (6 bases). V was shortened by 8 bases and J by 6 bases, with 13 bases between the two germline ends. The length of the CDR3 is 12 residues. The germline CDR1 and CDR2 sequences are ENHRY and SYGVKD. This CDR3 reads CAIGAGDAEAFF. CDR3 DNA sequence: TGTGCCATCGGGGCAGGGGACGCTGAAGCTTTCTTT.

This sequence joins TRBV19 and TRBJ2-7; 15 positions agree with TRBD2. CDR1 is LNHDA, CDR2 SQIVND, per germline (reference sequence). Trimming at V came to 4 bases and at J to 2 bases, leaving 6 bases not matched to a gene. The CDR3 consists of 17 residues. DNA of the CDR3: TGTGCCAGTAGTAAAGGACTAGCGGGGGGGCGAGCCTACGAGCAGTACTTC. This translates into CASSKGLAGGRAYEQYF.

This clone was seen just once. J is TRBJ1-6 and V is TRBV11-3; a weak D match, TRBD1 (5 bases). The CDR3 length is 15 residues. V was clipped by 5 bases and J by 6 bases, with 14 bases between them. Germline CDR1 is SGHNT and CDR2 is YENEEA. This CDR3 reads CASSEEGHRNSPLHF. The CDR3 DNA sequence: TGTGCCAGCAGCGAGGAGGGGCATCGTAATTCACCCCTCCACTTT.

This clone was recorded at least ten times. The chain carries TRBV5-1 and TRBJ2-3; D unresolved. The V gene lost 3 bases and the J gene lost 0 bases, with 11 bases spanning the gap. The CDR3 consists of 15 residues. The V gene's germline CDR1 is SGHRS and CDR2 YFSETQ. Here the CDR3 reads CASSSESPSTDTQYF. The CDR3 DNA reads as TGCGCCAGCAGCTCGGAGTCCCCTAGCACAGATACGCAGTATTTT. The full variable domain, in which reference TRBV5-1 and TRBJ2-3 provide the parts outside the CDR3, is KAGVTQTPRYLIKTRGQQVTLSCSPISGHRSVSWYQQTPGQGLQFLFEYFSETQRNKGNFPGRFSGRQFSNSRSEMNVSTLELGDSALYLCASSSESPSTDTQYFGPGTRLTVL.

The chain is built from TRBV20-1 and TRBJ1-1; D gene uncertain. The CDR3 spans 11 residues. Per germline, CDR1 DFQATT and CDR2 SNEGSKA (reference sequence). V was cut by 4 bases and J by 5 bases, with 8 bases left in between. The DNA for the CDR3 is TGCAGTGCTATTCGGGATACTGAAGCTTTCTTT. Translation gives CSAIRDTEAFF.

The genes are TRBV6-1 and TRBJ2-7, with D possibly TRBD2 on 6 matching bases. The CDR3 spans 16 residues. CDR1 MNHNS and CDR2 SASEGT come from the germline V gene. The CDR3 DNA is TGTGCCAGCAGTGAAGCGCGGGGACTTCACTCCTACGAGCAGCACGTC. This encodes CASSEARGLHSYEQHV.

V usage is TRBV7-2 and J usage is TRBJ2-7, with TRBD1 matching 10 bases. The CDR3 consists of 13 residues. CDR1 is SGHTA, CDR2 FQGNSA, per germline. Losses at the gene ends were 3 bases for V and 5 bases for J; bases not matched to a gene: 1. The CDR3 loop is CASSFGTGDEQYF. Written as DNA, the CDR3 is TGTGCCAGCAGCTTTGGGACAGGGGACGAGCAGTACTTC.

The V and J genes are TRBV5-6 and TRBJ2-1, with TRBD2 identical over 9 bases. The germline gives CDR1 SGHDT, CDR2 YYEEEE. J gave up 9 bases and V 3 bases, and 10 bases lay outside the gene matches. The CDR3 consists of 15 residues. CDR3 loop: CASSSRLAARGEQFF. For the CDR3, the DNA is TGTGCCAGCAGCTCTCGACTAGCGGCAAGGGGTGAGCAGTTCTTC.

The chain carries TRBV5-6 and TRBJ2-1; 12 bases fit TRBD2. The V gene's germline CDR1 is SGHDT and CDR2 YYEEEE. Unmatched junction bases numbered 5, after V lost 2 bases and J lost 8 bases. This CDR3 has 15 amino acids. The CDR3 here is CASSLGLAGYYEQFF. CDR3 coding DNA: TGTGCCAGCAGCTTAGGACTAGCGGGGTACTATGAGCAGTTCTTC.

The J gene is TRBJ2-1, the V gene TRBV2; D gene unclear. Germline CDR1 and CDR2: SNHLY and FYNNEI. This CDR3 region has 12 residues. V was cut by 8 bases and J by 4 bases, with 9 bases left in between. CDR3 in amino acids: CASDSTYNEQFF. CDR3 nucleotides: TGTGCCAGCGATAGTACGTACAATGAGCAGTTCTTC. The whole variable domain, remainder taken from reference TRBV2 and TRBJ2-1, is EPEVTQTPSHQVTQMGQEVILRCVPISNHLYFYWYRQILGQKVEFLVSFYNNEISEKSEIFDDQFSVERPDGSNFTLKIRSTKLEDSAMYFCASDSTYNEQFFGPGTRLTVL.

The chain carries TRBV18 and TRBJ1-1; D is perhaps TRBD1 (5 bases). Trimming shortened V by 4 bases and J by 2 bases, and 11 bases separated the two germline ends. Germline CDR1 is KGHSH and CDR2 is LQKENI. The CDR3 extends over 14 amino acids. Written as DNA, the CDR3 is TGTGCCAGCTCACTTGGACACACAAACACTGAAGCTTTCTTT. This gives the protein CASSLGHTNTEAFF.

This clone has more than one count but fewer than ten. The J gene is TRBJ2-3, the V gene TRBV7-2; TRBD2 matches at 7 bases. The J segment lost 3 bases and the V segment lost 2 bases, leaving 14 bases of the junction unmatched. The length of the CDR3 is 18 residues. Germline V gene sequence: CDR1 SGHTA, CDR2 FQGNSA. CDR3: CASSLNRAGEDWTDTQYF. The CDR3 coding sequence is TGTGCCAGCAGCTTAAATCGCGCGGGAGAGGATTGGACAGATACGCAGTATTTT.

For this clone: Other DNA sequences of this sample code for an identical CDR3. The genes are TRBV11-2 and TRBJ2-2, with 10 nucleotides matching TRBD2. The germline gives CDR1 SGHAT, CDR2 FQNNGV. The CDR3 has 16 residues. Trimming took 5 bases from V and 1 from J; bases not matched to a gene: 4. The CDR3 loop reads CASSRTSGGNTGELFF. CDR3 sequence (DNA): TGTGCCAGCAGCCGGACTAGCGGAGGGAACACCGGGGAGCTGTTTTTT.

The rearrangement joins TRBV2 to TRBJ2-7; TRBD2 matches at 10 bases. The CDR3 has 14 residues. J gave up 5 bases and V 6 bases, and 7 bases lay outside the gene matches. Germline values: CDR1 SNHLY, CDR2 FYNNEI. CDR3 bases: TGTGCCAGCAGCCCCGGGACTAGCGTCGACGAGCAGTACGTC. This encodes CASSPGTSVDEQYV.

This clone was seen just once. The genes are TRBV19 and TRBJ1-1; D is unclear. Per the germline V gene, CDR1 is LNHDA and CDR2 is SQIVND (reference sequence). This CDR3 comprises 13 residues. Between the trimmed V and J ends, which lost 6 bases and 1 base, there was a span of 9 bases. In DNA form, the CDR3 reads TGTGCCAGTAGGAGGAGTTCGAACACTGAAGCTTTCTTT. It is translated as CASRRSSNTEAFF.